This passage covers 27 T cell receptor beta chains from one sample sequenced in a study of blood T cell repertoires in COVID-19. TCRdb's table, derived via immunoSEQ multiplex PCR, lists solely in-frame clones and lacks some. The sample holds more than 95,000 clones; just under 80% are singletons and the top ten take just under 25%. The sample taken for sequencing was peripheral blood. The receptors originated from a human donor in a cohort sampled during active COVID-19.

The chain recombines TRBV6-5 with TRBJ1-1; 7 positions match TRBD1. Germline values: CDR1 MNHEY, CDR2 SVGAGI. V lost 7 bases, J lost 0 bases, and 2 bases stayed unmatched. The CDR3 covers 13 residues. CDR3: CASMGQMNTEAFF. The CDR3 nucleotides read TGTGCCAGCATGGGACAGATGAACACTGAAGCTTTCTTT.

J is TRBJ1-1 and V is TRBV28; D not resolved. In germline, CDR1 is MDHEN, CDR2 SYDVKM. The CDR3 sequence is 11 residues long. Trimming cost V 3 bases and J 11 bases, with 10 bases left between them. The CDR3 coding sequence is TGTGCCAGCAGTTTGCGGGGAGGGGCTTTCTTT. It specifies CASSLRGGAFF.

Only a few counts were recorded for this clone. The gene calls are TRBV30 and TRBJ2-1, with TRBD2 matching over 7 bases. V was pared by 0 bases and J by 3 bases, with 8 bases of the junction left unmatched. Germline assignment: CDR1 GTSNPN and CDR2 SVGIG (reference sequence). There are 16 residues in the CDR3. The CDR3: CAWSVVLAADYNEQFF. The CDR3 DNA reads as TGTGCCTGGAGTGTAGTCCTAGCGGCCGACTACAATGAGCAGTTCTTC.

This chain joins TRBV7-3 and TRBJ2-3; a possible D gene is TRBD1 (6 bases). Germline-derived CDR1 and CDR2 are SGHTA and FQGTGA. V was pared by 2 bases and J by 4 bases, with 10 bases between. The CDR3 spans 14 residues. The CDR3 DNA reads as TGTGCCAGCAGCTTACTGGGGGCTGCAGATACGCAGTATTTT. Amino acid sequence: CASSLLGAADTQYF.

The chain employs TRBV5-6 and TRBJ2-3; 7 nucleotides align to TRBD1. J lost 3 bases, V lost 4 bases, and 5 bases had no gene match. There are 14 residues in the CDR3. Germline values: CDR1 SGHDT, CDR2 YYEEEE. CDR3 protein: CASSVGTVTDTQYF. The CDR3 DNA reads TGTGCCAGCAGCGTAGGGACAGTAACAGATACGCAGTATTTT.

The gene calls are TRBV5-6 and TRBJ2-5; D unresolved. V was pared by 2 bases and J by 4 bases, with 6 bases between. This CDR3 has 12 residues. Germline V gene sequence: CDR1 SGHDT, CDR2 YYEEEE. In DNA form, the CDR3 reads TGTGCCAGCAGCTTTGGCAGAGAGACCCAGTACTTC. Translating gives CASSFGRETQYF.

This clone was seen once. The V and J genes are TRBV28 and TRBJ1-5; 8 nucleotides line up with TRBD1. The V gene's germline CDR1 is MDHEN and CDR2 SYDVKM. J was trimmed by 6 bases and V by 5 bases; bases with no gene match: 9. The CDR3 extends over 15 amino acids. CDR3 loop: CASSPVSGGVQPQHF. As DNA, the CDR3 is TGTGCCAGCAGTCCTGTATCAGGGGGCGTTCAGCCCCAGCATTTT.

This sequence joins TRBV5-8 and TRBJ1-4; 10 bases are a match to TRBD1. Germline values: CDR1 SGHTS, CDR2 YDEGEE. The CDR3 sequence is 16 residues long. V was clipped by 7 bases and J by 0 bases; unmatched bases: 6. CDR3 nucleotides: TGTGCCAGCCCGGGGACAGGGGCTGCAACTAATGAAAAACTGTTTTTT. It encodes CASPGTGAATNEKLFF.

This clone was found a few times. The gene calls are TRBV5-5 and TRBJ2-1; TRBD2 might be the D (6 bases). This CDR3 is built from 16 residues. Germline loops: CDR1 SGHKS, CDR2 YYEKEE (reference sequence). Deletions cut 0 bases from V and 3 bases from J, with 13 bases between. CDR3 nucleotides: TGTGCCAGCAGCTTGGCTCGCGGGGAGGTCTACAATGAGCAGTTCTTC. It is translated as CASSLARGEVYNEQFF.

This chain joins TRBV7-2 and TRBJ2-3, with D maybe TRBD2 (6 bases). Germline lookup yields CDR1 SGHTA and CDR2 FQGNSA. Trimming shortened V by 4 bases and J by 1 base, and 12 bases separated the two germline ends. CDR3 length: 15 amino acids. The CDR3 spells CASSSRGGGTDTQYF. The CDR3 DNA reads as TGTGCCAGCAGCTCGCGCGGCGGGGGCACAGATACGCAGTATTTT.

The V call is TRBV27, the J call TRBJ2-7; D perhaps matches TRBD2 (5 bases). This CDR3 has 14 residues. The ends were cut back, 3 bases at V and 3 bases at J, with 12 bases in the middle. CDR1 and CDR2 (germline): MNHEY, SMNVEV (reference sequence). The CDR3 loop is CASSFRAAGYEQYF. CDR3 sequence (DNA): TGTGCCAGCAGTTTCCGGGCGGCGGGCTACGAGCAGTACTTC.

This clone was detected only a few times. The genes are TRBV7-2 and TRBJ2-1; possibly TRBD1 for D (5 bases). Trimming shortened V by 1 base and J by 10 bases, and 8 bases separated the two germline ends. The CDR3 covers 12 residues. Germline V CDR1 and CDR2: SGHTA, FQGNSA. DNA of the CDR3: TGTGCCAGCAGCTTAGACAGGACGGAGCAGTTCTTC. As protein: CASSLDRTEQFF.

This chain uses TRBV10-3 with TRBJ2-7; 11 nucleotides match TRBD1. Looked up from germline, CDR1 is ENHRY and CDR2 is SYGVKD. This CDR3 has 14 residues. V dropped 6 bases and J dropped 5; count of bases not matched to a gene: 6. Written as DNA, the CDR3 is TGTGCCATCAGGAGGGACAGGGGGAGGAACGAGCAGTACTTC. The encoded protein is CAIRRDRGRNEQYF.

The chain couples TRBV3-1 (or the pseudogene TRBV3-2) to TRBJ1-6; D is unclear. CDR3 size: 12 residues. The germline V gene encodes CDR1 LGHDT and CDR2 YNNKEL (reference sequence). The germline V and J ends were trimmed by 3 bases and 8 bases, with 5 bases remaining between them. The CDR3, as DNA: TGTGCCAGCAGCCAGAGGGATTCACCCCTCCACTTT. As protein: CASSQRDSPLHF.

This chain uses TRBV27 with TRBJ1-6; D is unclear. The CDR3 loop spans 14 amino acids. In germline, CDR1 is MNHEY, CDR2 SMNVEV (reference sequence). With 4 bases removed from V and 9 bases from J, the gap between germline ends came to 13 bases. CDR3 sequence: CASSWAPEASPLHF. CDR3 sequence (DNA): TGTGCCAGCAGTTGGGCCCCGGAGGCTTCACCCCTCCACTTT.

The CDR3 is CASSIAGQGYGYTF. The CDR3 bases are TGTGCCAGCAGCATTGCCGGACAGGGCTATGGCTACACCTTC. The chain combines TRBV6-6 with TRBJ1-2; 8 bases are shared with TRBD1. Germline-derived CDR1 and CDR2 are MNHNY and SVGAGI (reference sequence). This CDR3 region has 14 residues. V lost 6 bases and J lost 4; bases outside the gene matches: 7.

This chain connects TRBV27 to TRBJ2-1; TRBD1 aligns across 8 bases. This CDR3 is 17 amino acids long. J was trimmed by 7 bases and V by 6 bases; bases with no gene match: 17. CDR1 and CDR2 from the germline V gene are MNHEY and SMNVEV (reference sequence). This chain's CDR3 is CASRTTGARKFNNEQFF. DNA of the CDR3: TGTGCCAGCAGAACGACAGGGGCCCGAAAGTTTAATAATGAGCAGTTCTTC.

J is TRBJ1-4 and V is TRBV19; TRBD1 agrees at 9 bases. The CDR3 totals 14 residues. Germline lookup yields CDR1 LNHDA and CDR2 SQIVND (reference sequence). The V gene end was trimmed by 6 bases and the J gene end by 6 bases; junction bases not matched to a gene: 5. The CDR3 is CASRMTGGDEKLFF. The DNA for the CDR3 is TGTGCCAGTAGGATGACAGGGGGGGATGAAAAACTGTTTTTT.

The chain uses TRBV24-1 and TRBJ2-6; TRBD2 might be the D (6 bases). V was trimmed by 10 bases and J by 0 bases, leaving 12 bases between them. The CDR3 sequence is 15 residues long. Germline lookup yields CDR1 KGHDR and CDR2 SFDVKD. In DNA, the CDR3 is TGTGCCACGGGGGGTAAGCCCTCTGGGGCCAACGTCCTGACTTTC. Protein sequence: CATGGKPSGANVLTF.

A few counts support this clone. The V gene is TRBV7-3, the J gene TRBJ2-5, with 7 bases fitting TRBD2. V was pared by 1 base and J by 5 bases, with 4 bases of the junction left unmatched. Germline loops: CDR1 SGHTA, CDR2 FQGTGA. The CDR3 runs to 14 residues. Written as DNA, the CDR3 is TGTGCCAGCAGCTTAATGGGGCGGGGGGAGACCCAGTACTTC. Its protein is CASSLMGRGETQYF.

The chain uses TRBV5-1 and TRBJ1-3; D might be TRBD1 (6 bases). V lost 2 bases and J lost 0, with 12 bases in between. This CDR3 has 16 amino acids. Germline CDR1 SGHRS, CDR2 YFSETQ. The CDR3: CASSLGGQYSGNTIYF. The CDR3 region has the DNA TGCGCCAGCAGCTTAGGAGGACAGTACTCTGGAAACACCATATATTTT.

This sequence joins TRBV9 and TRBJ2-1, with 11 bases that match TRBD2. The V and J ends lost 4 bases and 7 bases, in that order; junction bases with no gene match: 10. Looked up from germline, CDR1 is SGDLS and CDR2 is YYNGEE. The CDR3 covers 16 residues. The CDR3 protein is CASSPRVAGGGNEQFF. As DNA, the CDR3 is TGTGCCAGCAGCCCCCGGGTAGCGGGAGGGGGTAATGAGCAGTTCTTC.

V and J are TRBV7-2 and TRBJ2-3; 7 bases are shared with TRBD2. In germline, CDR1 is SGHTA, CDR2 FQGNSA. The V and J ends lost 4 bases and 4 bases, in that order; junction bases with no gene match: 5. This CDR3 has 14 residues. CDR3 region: CASSSLADPDTQYF. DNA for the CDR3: TGTGCCAGCAGCTCCCTAGCGGACCCAGATACGCAGTATTTT.

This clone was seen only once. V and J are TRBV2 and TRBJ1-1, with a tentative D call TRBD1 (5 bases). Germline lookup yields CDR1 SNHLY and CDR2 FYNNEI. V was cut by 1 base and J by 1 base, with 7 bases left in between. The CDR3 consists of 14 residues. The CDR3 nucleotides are TGTGCCAGCAGTGAAGGGAGGGGGAACACTGAAGCTTTCTTT. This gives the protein CASSEGRGNTEAFF.

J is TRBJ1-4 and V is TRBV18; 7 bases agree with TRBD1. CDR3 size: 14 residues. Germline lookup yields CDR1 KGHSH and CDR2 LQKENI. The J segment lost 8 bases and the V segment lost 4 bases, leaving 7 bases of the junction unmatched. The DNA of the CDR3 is TGTGCCAGCTCACTCAGAACAGGGGAAGAAAAACTGTTTTTT. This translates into CASSLRTGEEKLFF.

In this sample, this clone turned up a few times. The CDR3, as DNA: TGTGCCAGCGGAGGATCGGACAGGGACCCCGGGGAGCTGTTTTTT. Protein: CASGGSDRDPGELFF. This chain uses TRBV5-6 with TRBJ2-2; 8 bases agree with TRBD1. The germline V gene has CDR1 SGHDT and CDR2 YYEEEE. The CDR3 sequence is 15 residues long. The V and J ends lost 7 bases and 6 bases, in that order; junction bases with no gene match: 11.

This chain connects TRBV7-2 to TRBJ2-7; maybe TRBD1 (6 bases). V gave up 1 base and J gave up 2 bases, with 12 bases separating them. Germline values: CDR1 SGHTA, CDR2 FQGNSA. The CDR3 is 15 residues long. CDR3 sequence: CASSLDGTPTYEQYF. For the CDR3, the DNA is TGTGCCAGCAGCTTAGATGGGACACCGACCTACGAGCAGTACTTC.